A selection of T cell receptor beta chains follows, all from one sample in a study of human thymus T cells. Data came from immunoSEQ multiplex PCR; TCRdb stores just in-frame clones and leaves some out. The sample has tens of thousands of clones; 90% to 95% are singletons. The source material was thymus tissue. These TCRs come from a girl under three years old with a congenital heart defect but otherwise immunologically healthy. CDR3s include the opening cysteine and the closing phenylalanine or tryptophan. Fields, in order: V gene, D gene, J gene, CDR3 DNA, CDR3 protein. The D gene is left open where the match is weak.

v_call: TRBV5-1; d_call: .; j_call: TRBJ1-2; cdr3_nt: TGCGCCAGCAGCTATGACAGTTCCTATGGCTACACCTTC; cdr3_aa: CASSYDSSYGYTF
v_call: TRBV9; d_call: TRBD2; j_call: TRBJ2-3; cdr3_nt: TGTGCCAGCAGCGTAGCGGGGAGGGGACTACAAACAGATACGCAGTATTTT; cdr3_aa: CASSVAGRGLQTDTQYF
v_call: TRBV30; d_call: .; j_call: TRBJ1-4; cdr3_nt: TGTGCCTGCCTAGTATACGGGAATGAAAAACTGTTTTTT; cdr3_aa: CACLVYGNEKLFF
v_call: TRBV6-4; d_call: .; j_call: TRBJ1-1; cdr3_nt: TGTGCCAGCAGGCGACGAGGACGAGGGAACACTGAAGCTTTCTTT; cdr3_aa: CASRRRGRGNTEAFF
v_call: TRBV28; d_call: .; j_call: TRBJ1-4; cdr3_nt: TGTGCCAGCAGTTTGGCAGGTCATGAAAAACTGTTTTTT; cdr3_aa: CASSLAGHEKLFF
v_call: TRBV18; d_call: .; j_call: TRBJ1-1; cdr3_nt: TGTGCCAGCTCCCGCCCTGCATACGAAGCTTTCTTT; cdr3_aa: CASSRPAYEAFF
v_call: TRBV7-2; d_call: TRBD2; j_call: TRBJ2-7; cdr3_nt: TGTGCCAGCAGCTTTGGGTTTAATAGCGGGAGACCGTCCTACGAGCAGTACTTC; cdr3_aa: CASSFGFNSGRPSYEQYF
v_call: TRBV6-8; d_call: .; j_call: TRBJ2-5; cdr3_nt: TGTGCCAGCAGTTACTCGAAGGACAAGCAAGAGACCCAGTACTTC; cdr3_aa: CASSYSKDKQETQYF